A single sample gave rise to the 10 T cell receptor beta chains below, sequenced in a study of T cell responses to AZD1222 COVID-19 vaccine. Sequenced by immunoSEQ multiplex PCR; TCRdb stores in-frame clones only, minus some. The table has some 200,000 clones, approximately 91% seen once. Sequenced here: peripheral blood, sampled 28 days after the second AZD1222 dose. These receptor sequences come from an adult who received the AZD1222 COVID-19 vaccine.

The chain couples TRBV18 to TRBJ2-1; maybe TRBD1 (6 bases). In germline, CDR1 is KGHSH, CDR2 LQKENI. The CDR3 covers 12 residues. Trimming removed 4 bases at V and 5 bases at J, with 6 bases between. The CDR3 region is CASSRQDNEQFF. The CDR3 DNA follows: TGTGCCAGCTCACGACAGGACAATGAGCAGTTCTTC.

V usage is TRBV4-3 and J usage is TRBJ1-6, with a possible D match to TRBD1 (5 bases). This CDR3 spans 17 amino acids. Germline V CDR1 and CDR2: LGHNA, YSLEER. V gave up 4 bases and J gave up 4 bases, with 17 bases separating them. Written as DNA, the CDR3 is TGCGCCAGCAGCCGATGGACATCTCTAGAATATAATTCACCCCTCCACTTT. Translating it yields CASSRWTSLEYNSPLHF.

This chain joins TRBV18 and TRBJ2-7; D perhaps matches TRBD1 (6 bases). The CDR3 is 15 residues long. Germline lookup yields CDR1 KGHSH and CDR2 LQKENI. The V gene lost 1 base and the J gene lost 1 base, with 11 bases spanning the gap. CDR3 region: CASSPLGTQSYEQYF. DNA of the CDR3: TGTGCCAGCTCACCACTCGGGACACAATCCTACGAGCAGTACTTC. The entire variable domain, with the rest obtained from reference TRBV18 and TRBJ2-7, is as follows: NAGVMQNPRHLVRRRGQEARLRCSPMKGHSHVYWYRQLPEEGLKFMVYLQKENIIDESGMPKERFSAEFPKEGPSILRIQQVVRGDSAAYFCASSPLGTQSYEQYFGPGTRLTVT.

This chain's CDR3 is CASSYSSYEQYF. DNA for the CDR3: TGTGCCAGCAGCTATAGCTCCTACGAGCAGTACTTC. The genes are TRBV28 and TRBJ2-7, with D unresolved. The CDR3 length is 12 residues. With 6 bases removed from V and 0 bases from J, the gap between germline ends came to 6 bases. Looked up from germline, CDR1 is MDHEN and CDR2 is SYDVKM.

This chain joins TRBV5-1 and TRBJ2-1; the D is unclear. Germline values: CDR1 SGHRS, CDR2 YFSETQ. The CDR3 contains 20 residues. With 1 base removed from V and 12 bases from J, the gap between germline ends came to 35 bases. The CDR3 DNA reads TGCGCCAGCAGCTTGACGGTAAGGAACACACCATCGAGAAGGGCAGAGGTGCAGTTCTTC. This gives the protein CASSLTVRNTPSRRAEVQFF.

The J gene is TRBJ1-1, the V gene TRBV19; D remains ambiguous. V lost 5 bases, J lost 1 base, and 11 bases lay in between. Germline lookup yields CDR1 LNHDA and CDR2 SQIVND (reference sequence). The CDR3 totals 14 residues. CDR3: CASSPSWGNTEAFF. The CDR3 DNA sequence: TGTGCCAGTAGTCCCTCGTGGGGGAACACTGAAGCTTTCTTT.

The chain uses TRBV2 and TRBJ1-6; D possibly corresponds to TRBD1 (5 bases). Trimming removed 5 bases at V and 6 bases at J, with 11 bases between. CDR1 and CDR2 from the germline V gene are SNHLY and FYNNEI. This CDR3 is built from 14 residues. The CDR3, as DNA: TGTGCCAGCAGTCTTGGACACTCTAATTCACCCCTCCACTTT. Its protein product is CASSLGHSNSPLHF.

CDR3 nucleotides: TGTGCCAGCAGCGATGGGACAGTTTACAATGAGCAGTTCTTC. Translating gives CASSDGTVYNEQFF. This rearrangement joins TRBV9 to TRBJ2-1, with 7 bases matching TRBD1. Germline CDR1 is SGDLS and CDR2 is YYNGEE. Trimming removed 3 bases from V and 4 bases from J; junction bases left unmatched: 4. This CDR3 has 14 amino acids.

The chain links TRBV1 to TRBJ2-1; the D call in the table, TRBD1, was not verified against the DNA. TRBV1 is labeled a pseudogene. The CDR3 is 17 residues long. Written as DNA, the CDR3 is TGCACCAGCAGCCAAGTTTATAGGGCAGGGGACGGCGATGAGCAGTTCTTC. Residues: CTSSQVYRAGDGDEQFF.

The chain carries TRBV19 and TRBJ1-1; the D gene is possibly TRBD1 (5 bases). V was shortened by 4 bases and J by 1 base, with 13 bases between the two germline ends. This CDR3 is built from 15 residues. The germline CDR1 and CDR2 sequences are LNHDA and SQIVND (reference sequence). The CDR3 DNA reads as TGTGCCAGTAGTAAAGGCTGGGGGAAGAACACTGAAGCTTTCTTT. It yields the protein CASSKGWGKNTEAFF.